These 28 T cell receptor beta chains share one sample of origin, sequenced in a study of molecular identifiers for immune sequencing clone quantification. A single record per CDR3 protein comes from TCRdb applying MiXCR to the PCR reads. The repertoire holds 35,000 to 45,000 distinct CDR3 sequences, with about 18% as singletons. The sequenced material came from naive CD8+ T cells from blood, with Jurkat cell RNA spiked in. Subset specified: FACS-sorted CD8+CD4-CCR7+CD45RA+ naive T cells. The receptor source for this set is a human donor in good health. Some libraries in this study had Jurkat cell RNA spiked in.

This clonotype has just a few counts. This chain joins TRBV4-3 and TRBJ2-1; the D gene is possibly TRBD2 (5 bases). Trimming took off 0 bases at V and 9 bases at J, with 12 bases between the two ends. Germline CDR1 reads LGHNA; CDR2 reads YSLEER. The CDR3 totals 14 residues. The CDR3 nucleotides read TGCGCCAGCAGCCAAGAAGTGAGGGTGACTGAGCAGTTCTTC. This sequence encodes CASSQEVRVTEQFF.

This clonotype was observed a handful of times. The chain employs TRBV21-1 and TRBJ2-7; no DNA check was done on the table's D call, TRBD2. TRBV21-1 counts as a pseudogene. This CDR3 comprises 18 residues. The CDR3 DNA is TGTGCCAGCAGCAAAGTGGCCGGGAAGCGGGAGGGCCCGCGCGAGCAGTACTTC. Amino acids: CASSKVAGKREGPREQYF.

This clonotype was seen at least ten times. V gene TRBV4-3 combines with J gene TRBJ1-5; maybe TRBD1 (6 bases). The ends were cut back, 3 bases at V and 2 bases at J, with 11 bases in the middle. Germline V gene lookup returns CDR1 LGHNA and CDR2 YSLEER. The CDR3 is 15 residues long. This chain's CDR3 is CASSHSRGGNQPQHF. In DNA, the CDR3 is TGCGCCAGCAGCCACTCCAGGGGAGGCAATCAGCCCCAGCATTTT.

This clonotype was observed many times. The chain joins TRBV19 to TRBJ2-1, with D unresolved. The CDR3 extends over 12 amino acids. The V gene's germline CDR1 is LNHDA and CDR2 SQIVND (reference sequence). Trimming stripped 5 bases from V and 9 bases from J, with 11 bases between. CDR3 sequence (DNA): TGTGCCAGTAGTCCAAACATGGGTGAGCAGTTCTTC. Translated, it gives CASSPNMGEQFF.

For this clonotype: The germline gene is not matched at one end of the junction; a read error may be the cause. The chain couples TRBV6-2 or TRBV6-3 to TRBJ2-1, with 9 bases aligning to TRBD2. Germline-derived CDR1 and CDR2 are MNHEY and SVGEGT. This CDR3 is 15 amino acids long. The DNA for the CDR3 is TGTGCCAGCACTCATAGCGGGAGCCCCTACAATGAGCGGTTCTTC. Its translation is CASTHSGSPYNERFF.

As DNA, the CDR3 is TGTGCCAGCAGCCAAGATTGGGGGAGCAACGAGCAGTACTTC. It codes for CASSQDWGSNEQYF. The genes are TRBV4-2 and TRBJ2-7; D could derive from TRBD1 or TRBD2 (5 bases each). V shed 0 bases and J shed 5 bases, with 11 bases lying between them. In germline, CDR1 is LGHNA, CDR2 YNFKEQ. CDR3 length equals 14 residues.

For the CDR3, the DNA is TGTGCCAGCAGCTTAGACTCACTAGCGGTTTACAATGAGCAGTTCTTC. Its translation is CASSLDSLAVYNEQFF. The chain recombines TRBV7-6 with TRBJ2-1; TRBD2 agrees at 8 bases. The J segment lost 4 bases and the V segment lost 1 base, leaving 6 bases of the junction unmatched. CDR1 is SGHVS and CDR2 is FNYEAQ in the germline V gene. This CDR3 comprises 16 residues.

The CDR3 is CASSEGPAAYNEQFF. Written as DNA, the CDR3 is TGTGCCAGCAGCGAAGGACCAGCGGCCTACAATGAGCAGTTCTTC. This chain links TRBV6-2 or TRBV6-3 with TRBJ2-1; D is perhaps TRBD2 (5 bases). This CDR3 has 15 residues. Germline values: CDR1 MNHEY, CDR2 SVGEGT. Trimming removed 6 bases from V and 2 bases from J, with 14 bases in between.

The sample holds a few counts of this clonotype. This chain joins TRBV4-1 and TRBJ2-1, with D possibly matching TRBD2 (6 bases). The CDR3 contains 14 residues. Germline assignment: CDR1 MGHRA and CDR2 YSYEKL. Trimming took off 1 base at V and 8 bases at J, with 12 bases between the two ends. DNA of the CDR3: TGCGCCAGCAGCCAAGCTCGGAGGGAGGATGAGCAGTTCTTC. Translated: CASSQARREDEQFF.

Only a few counts were recorded for this clonotype. This chain links TRBV4-3 with TRBJ2-6; D ambiguous. The CDR3 runs 15 residues. V lost 5 bases and J 0 bases, leaving 8 bases between the germline ends. The germline CDR1 and CDR2 sequences are LGHNA and YSLEER. The CDR3 DNA reads TGCGCCAGCAGCTTGGACGACTCTGGGGCCAACGTCCTGACTTTC. Translating it yields CASSLDDSGANVLTF.

This clonotype was detected ten times or more. In nucleotides, the CDR3 is TGTGCCAGCCACGCCGGGGGGCTAGAGACCCAGTACTTC. Its protein is CASHAGGLETQYF. The genes are TRBV12-3 or TRBV12-4 and TRBJ2-5; D perhaps matches TRBD2 (7 bases). The CDR3 has 13 amino acids. Between the trimmed V and J ends, which lost 8 bases and 4 bases, there was a span of 14 bases.

Points on this clonotype: Its ends do not fully match the called genes, so a read error is possible. This chain uses TRBV28 with TRBJ2-1, with D perhaps TRBD2 (5 bases). CDR1 and CDR2 from the germline V gene are MDHEN and SYDVKM. The CDR3 has 11 residues. The CDR3 sequence is CASSLLWERFF. The CDR3 DNA is TGTGCCAGCAGTTTATTGTGGGAGCGGTTCTTC.

There are many counts of this clonotype. The gene calls are TRBV20-1 and TRBJ1-1; TRBD1 matches 7 bases. Germline values: CDR1 DFQATT, CDR2 SNEGSKA (reference sequence). Unmatched junction bases numbered 5, after V lost 3 bases and J lost 1 base. This CDR3 region has 14 residues. The CDR3 loop reads CSASPGTANTEAFF. For the CDR3, the DNA is TGCAGTGCTAGTCCCGGGACAGCGAACACTGAAGCTTTCTTT.

Ten or more counts support this clonotype. The V call is TRBV6-5, the J call TRBJ2-7; D remains unclear. The germline CDR1 and CDR2 sequences are MNHEY and SVGAGI. The CDR3 loop spans 12 amino acids. V was trimmed by 8 bases and J by 6 bases, leaving 14 bases between them. The CDR3 DNA follows: TGTGCCAGCTCCTACGGTGGGCTCGAGCAGTACTTC. This gives the protein CASSYGGLEQYF.

The chain recombines TRBV6-6 with TRBJ2-5; D may be TRBD2 (6 bases). Germline V gene data show CDR1 as MNHNY and CDR2 as SVGAGI (reference sequence). Trimming pared 3 bases from V and 3 bases from J, leaving 11 bases between. CDR3 length: 14 residues. The chain's CDR3 is CASSYLGEEETQYF. The CDR3 DNA sequence: TGTGCCAGCAGTTATCTGGGGGAGGAAGAGACCCAGTACTTC.

The chain couples TRBV28 to TRBJ1-6; no definite D call. CDR1 and CDR2 from the germline V gene are MDHEN and SYDVKM. The V gene lost 5 bases and the J gene lost 8 bases, with 16 bases spanning the gap. CDR3 size: 15 residues. The CDR3 DNA is TGTGCCAGCAGTCCTACGGGTCGCTCGGATTCACCCCTCCACTTT. Protein product: CASSPTGRSDSPLHF.

This clonotype showed up many times. V usage is TRBV6-4 and J usage is TRBJ1-2, with 9 bases fitting TRBD1. The CDR3 loop spans 15 amino acids. The V gene end was trimmed by 3 bases and the J gene end by 1 base; junction bases not matched to a gene: 3. CDR1 is MRHNA and CDR2 is SNTAGT in the germline V gene. CDR3 region: CASSEGTGINYGYTF. For the CDR3, the DNA is TGTGCCAGCAGTGAGGGGACAGGGATTAACTATGGCTACACCTTC.

The chain is built from TRBV6-6 and TRBJ1-2; the match to TRBD1 covers 7 bases. Germline lookup yields CDR1 MNHNY and CDR2 SVGAGI (reference sequence). CDR3 size: 13 residues. V shed 10 bases, J shed 2 bases, and the junction held 7 bases outside the gene matches. The CDR3 loop is CATGPRGNYGYTF. CDR3 bases: TGTGCCACCGGCCCCAGGGGGAACTATGGCTACACCTTC.

This chain connects TRBV28 to TRBJ2-7, with a weak D call TRBD2 (6 bases). Germline V CDR1 and CDR2: MDHEN, SYDVKM. Trimming took off 7 bases at V and 6 bases at J, with 19 bases between the two ends. CDR3 length: 14 amino acids. CDR3: CASTFPGRLSEQYF. The CDR3 DNA sequence: TGTGCCAGCACCTTCCCAGGGAGGTTGAGCGAGCAGTACTTC. The full variable domain, with the rest looked up from reference TRBV28 and TRBJ2-7, is DVKVTQSSRYLVKRTGEKVFLECVQDMDHENMFWYRQDPGLGLRLIYFSYDVKMKEKGDIPEGYSVSREKKERFSLILESASTNQTSMYLCASTFPGRLSEQYFGPGTRLTVT.

This clonotype was seen many times. The chain recombines TRBV21-1 with TRBJ2-7. TRBV21-1 is a documented pseudogene. The CDR3 is 9 residues long. The CDR3 reads CASSNWQYF. CDR3 sequence (DNA): TGTGCCAGCAGCAATTGGCAGTACTTC.

J is TRBJ2-7 and V is TRBV14; TRBD2 matches 10 bases. Germline CDR1 is SGHDN and CDR2 is FVKESK. The CDR3 loop spans 14 amino acids. Trimming removed 4 bases from V and 4 bases from J; junction bases left unmatched: 4. This CDR3 is CASSPGLAAYEQYF. The CDR3 bases are TGTGCCAGCAGCCCCGGACTAGCGGCTTACGAGCAGTACTTC. The full variable domain, in which reference TRBV14 and TRBJ2-7 provide the parts outside the CDR3, is EAGVTQFPSHSVIEKGQTVTLRCDPISGHDNLYWYRRVMGKEIKFLLHFVKESKQDESGMPNNRFLAERTGGTYSTLKVQPAELEDSGVYFCASSPGLAAYEQYFGPGTRLTVT.

The chain joins TRBV20-1 to TRBJ1-5, with 8 bases that match TRBD1. Germline V CDR1 and CDR2: DFQATT, SNEGSKA (reference sequence). This CDR3 has 14 residues. V dropped 3 bases and J dropped 4; count of bases not matched to a gene: 5. The CDR3, as DNA: TGCAGTGCTAGTCTACAGGGGGTTAATCAGCCCCAGCATTTT. This encodes CSASLQGVNQPQHF.

Note on this clonotype: A read error may be the cause here, since a much bigger clone is one base away. The chain has TRBV20-1 and TRBJ1-6; D call uncertain. CDR1 and CDR2 from the germline V gene are DFQATT and SNEGSKA (reference sequence). The CDR3 loop spans 14 amino acids. Here the CDR3 DNA reads TGCAGTGCTAGCGAAGGCCCCTATAATTCATCCCTCCACTTT. This sequence encodes CSASEGPYNSSLHF.

Worth noting for this clonotype: A much larger clone sits a single nucleotide away, making a read error possible. The gene calls are TRBV12-3 or TRBV12-4 and TRBJ2-7; TRBD1 might be the D (5 bases). This CDR3 region has 14 residues. The CDR3 reads CASSLGLLGPERYF. CDR3 coding DNA: TGTGCCAGCAGTTTAGGGCTCCTGGGGCCCGAGCGGTACTTC.

This clonotype is termed medium-sized. The chain couples TRBV7-9 to TRBJ2-3, with 9 bases lining up with TRBD2. CDR3 length: 16 amino acids. Germline V gene data show CDR1 as SEHNR and CDR2 as FQNEAQ (reference sequence). The junction had 8 bases not matched to a gene; V was cut back by 3 bases and J by 4 bases. In nucleotides, the CDR3 is TGTGCCAGCAGCTTCCCCCGTAGCGGGAGCTCAGATACGCAGTATTTT. Translation gives CASSFPRSGSSDTQYF.

Comments on this clonotype: A clone one base away is much larger, so this may be a read error. The V gene is TRBV27, the J gene TRBJ1-6; no definite D call. The CDR3 contains 14 residues. Germline CDR1 MNHEY, CDR2 SMNVEV (reference sequence). The ends were cut back, 11 bases at V and 10 bases at J, with 21 bases in the middle. The CDR3 sequence: CAGSPGSTTSPLHF. In nucleotides, the CDR3 is TGTGCCGGCTCCCCGGGCAGTACTACCTCACCCCTCCACTTT.

This clonotype was counted at least ten times. The chain is built from TRBV29-1 and TRBJ1-2; D might be TRBD1 (6 bases). The CDR3 is 12 residues long. Per germline, CDR1 SQVTM and CDR2 ANQGSEA. The V end was cut by 6 bases, the J end by 4 bases, with 12 bases between. Written as DNA, the CDR3 is TGCAGCGTCCCGGACAGTCCCTATGGCTACACCTTC. Residues: CSVPDSPYGYTF.

This rearrangement joins TRBV11-2 to TRBJ2-7, with a weak D call TRBD2 (6 bases). This CDR3 comprises 15 residues. V shed 1 base and J shed 3 bases, with 13 bases lying between them. Germline CDR1 SGHAT, CDR2 FQNNGV. DNA of the CDR3: TGTGCCAGCAGCTTAGCCGCGGGATATATCTACGAGCAGTACTTC. Its translation is CASSLAAGYIYEQYF.